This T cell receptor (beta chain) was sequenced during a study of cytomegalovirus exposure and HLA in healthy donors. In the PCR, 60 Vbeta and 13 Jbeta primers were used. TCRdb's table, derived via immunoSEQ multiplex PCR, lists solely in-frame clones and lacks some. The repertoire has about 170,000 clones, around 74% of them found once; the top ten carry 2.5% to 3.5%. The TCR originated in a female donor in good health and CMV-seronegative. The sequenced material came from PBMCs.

In DNA form, the CDR3 reads TGTGCCAGTAGTATCCTAGCGGGAGGGTCCTACGAGCAGTACTTC. Its protein is CASSILAGGSYEQYF. The chain joins TRBV19 to TRBJ2-7, with 12 bases matching TRBD2. The germline CDR1 and CDR2 sequences are LNHDA and SQIVND (reference sequence). Trimming removed 3 bases from V and 1 base from J; junction bases left unmatched: 1. This CDR3 region has 15 residues.